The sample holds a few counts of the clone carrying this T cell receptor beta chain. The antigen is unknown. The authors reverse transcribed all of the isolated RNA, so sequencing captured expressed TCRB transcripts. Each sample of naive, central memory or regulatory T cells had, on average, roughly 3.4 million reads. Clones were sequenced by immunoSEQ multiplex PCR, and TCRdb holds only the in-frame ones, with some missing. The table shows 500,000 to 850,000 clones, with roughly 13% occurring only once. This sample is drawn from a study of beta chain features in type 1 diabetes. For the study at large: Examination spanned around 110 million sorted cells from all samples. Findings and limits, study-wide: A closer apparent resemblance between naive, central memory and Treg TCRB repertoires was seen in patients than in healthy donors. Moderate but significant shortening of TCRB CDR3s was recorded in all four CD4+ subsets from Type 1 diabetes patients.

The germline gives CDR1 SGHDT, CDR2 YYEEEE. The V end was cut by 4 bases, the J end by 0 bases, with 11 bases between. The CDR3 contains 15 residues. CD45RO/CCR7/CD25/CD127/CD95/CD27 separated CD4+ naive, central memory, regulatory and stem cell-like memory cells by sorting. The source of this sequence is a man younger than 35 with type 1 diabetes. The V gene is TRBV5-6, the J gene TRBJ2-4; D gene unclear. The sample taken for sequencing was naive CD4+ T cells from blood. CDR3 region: CASSRIRLAKNIQYF. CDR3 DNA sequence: TGTGCCAGCAGCCGGATTAGGTTAGCCAAAAACATTCAGTACTTC.